This T cell receptor beta chain emerged from a study of blood T cell repertoires in COVID-19. Study-level background: Sites in the United States, Italy and Spain provided acute and convalescent COVID-19 samples.

Per the authors' pipeline: Nucleated cell counts were estimated from reference gene primer amplification. Repertoires were generated with immunoSEQ multiplex PCR, while TCRdb's copy carries only in-frame clones and drops some. V and J calls and clone size come straight from that table; D and trimming were deduced from the DNA. In the table there are roughly 54,000 clones, 90% to 95% of which are singletons. Germline V gives CDR1 GTSNPN, CDR2 SVGIG (reference sequence). Trimming pared 2 bases from V and 13 bases from J, leaving 8 bases between. The CDR3 covers 10 residues. The source material was peripheral blood. The V call is TRBV30, the J call TRBJ2-2; no clear D. This clonotype was obtained from a man aged 50 or older with acute or convalescent COVID-19. CDR3 residues: CAWSSEVLFF. CDR3 in DNA: TGTGCCTGGAGTAGTGAGGTGCTGTTTTTT.